A selection of T cell receptor beta chains follows, all from one sample in a study of CD8 T cells in Susac syndrome. TCRdb itself ran the immunoSEQ multiplex PCR reads through MiXCR, one entry per CDR3 protein. The data contain around 160,000 distinct CDR3 sequences, around 95% of them singletons. Sequenced sample: CD4+ T cells from PBMCs. The source of these receptors is a human donor in good health. Each CDR3 is given with its conserved first and last residue. The order of the fields is clone size, V gene, D gene, J gene, CDR3 protein, CDR3 DNA. The D gene is left open where the match is weak. Expanded clones are given a class, and other clones once, few, many or no size at all.

clone_size: NA
v_call: TRBV28
d_call: NA
j_call: TRBJ2-7
cdr3_aa: CASSFRGLREQYF
cdr3_nt: TGTGCCAGCAGTTTCCGGGGTCTCCGGGAGCAGTACTTC

clone_size: NA
v_call: TRBV7-3
d_call: NA
j_call: TRBJ1-2
cdr3_aa: CASSLTSGGYTF
cdr3_nt: TGTGCCAGCAGCTTAACCTCGGGGGGCTACACCTTC

clone_size: NA
v_call: TRBV3-1
d_call: NA
j_call: TRBJ2-7
cdr3_aa: CASSLRESYEQYF
cdr3_nt: TGTGCCAGCAGCCTGAGAGAATCCTACGAGCAGTACTTC

clone_size: NA
v_call: TRBV20-1
d_call: TRBD2
j_call: TRBJ2-2
cdr3_aa: CSASPSGGVTGELFF
cdr3_nt: TGCAGTGCTAGCCCTAGCGGGGGAGTGACCGGGGAGCTGTTTTTT

clone_size: NA
v_call: TRBV20-1
d_call: NA
j_call: TRBJ2-3
cdr3_aa: CSGVGGSTDTQYF
cdr3_nt: TGCAGTGGGGTCGGGGGAAGCACAGATACGCAGTATTTT

clone_size: NA
v_call: TRBV10-3
d_call: TRBD2
j_call: TRBJ2-1
cdr3_aa: CAISGTSGSRSSYNEQFF
cdr3_nt: TGTGCCATCAGCGGGACTAGCGGGTCCCGTAGCTCCTACAATGAGCAGTTCTTC

clone_size: NA
v_call: TRBV12-3/TRBV12-4
d_call: NA
j_call: TRBJ2-1
cdr3_aa: CASSLGGARNEQFF
cdr3_nt: TGTGCCAGCAGTTTAGGGGGGGCAAGGAATGAGCAGTTCTTC

clone_size: once
v_call: TRBV12-3/TRBV12-4
d_call: TRBD2
j_call: TRBJ2-7
cdr3_aa: CASREGPSEQYF
cdr3_nt: TGTGCCAGTCGGGAGGGGCCCAGCGAGCAGTACTTC

clone_size: NA
v_call: TRBV29-1
d_call: TRBD1
j_call: TRBJ1-5
cdr3_aa: CSAKGQGGNQPQHF
cdr3_nt: TGCAGCGCCAAAGGACAGGGTGGCAATCAGCCCCAGCATTTT

clone_size: NA
v_call: TRBV29-1
d_call: TRBD1
j_call: TRBJ2-7
cdr3_aa: CSVVVPGQGIAEQYF
cdr3_nt: TGCAGCGTGGTAGTCCCGGGACAGGGAATTGCCGAGCAGTACTTC

clone_size: once
v_call: TRBV20-1
d_call: NA
j_call: TRBJ2-1
cdr3_aa: CSARRTVQDEQFF
cdr3_nt: TGCAGTGCTAGAAGGACAGTCCAGGATGAGCAGTTCTTC

clone_size: NA
v_call: TRBV5-4
d_call: TRBD2
j_call: TRBJ2-5
cdr3_aa: CASTATSGVQETQYF
cdr3_nt: TGTGCCTCTACGGCTACTAGCGGGGTCCAAGAGACCCAGTACTTC

clone_size: NA
v_call: TRBV24-1
d_call: TRBD2
j_call: TRBJ2-1
cdr3_aa: CATSDFWRGEHNEQFF
cdr3_nt: TGTGCCACCAGTGATTTCTGGCGGGGGGAACACAATGAGCAGTTCTTC

clone_size: once
v_call: TRBV7-6
d_call: NA
j_call: TRBJ2-7
cdr3_aa: CASSPRVQGGYEQYF
cdr3_nt: TGTGCCAGCAGCCCAAGGGTGCAGGGGGGCTACGAGCAGTACTTC

clone_size: NA
v_call: TRBV7-8
d_call: TRBD1
j_call: TRBJ2-7
cdr3_aa: CASRPRTGQREQYF
cdr3_nt: TGTGCCAGCAGGCCCCGGACAGGTCAGAGGGAGCAGTACTTC

clone_size: once
v_call: TRBV27
d_call: NA
j_call: TRBJ1-1
cdr3_aa: CASSVSRGAVTEAFF
cdr3_nt: TGTGCCAGCAGTGTCAGTCGGGGGGCGGTCACTGAAGCTTTCTTT

clone_size: NA
v_call: TRBV23-1
d_call: TRBD1
j_call: TRBJ1-1
cdr3_aa: CASSQDRGLNTEAFF
cdr3_nt: TGCGCCAGCAGTCAAGACAGGGGACTAAACACTGAAGCTTTCTTT

clone_size: NA
v_call: TRBV30
d_call: NA
j_call: TRBJ2-5
cdr3_aa: CAWSVNRDETQYF
cdr3_nt: TGTGCCTGGAGTGTAAACAGGGACGAGACCCAGTACTTC

clone_size: NA
v_call: TRBV3-1
d_call: NA
j_call: TRBJ2-2
cdr3_aa: CASSQSGATGELFF
cdr3_nt: TGTGCCAGCAGCCAAAGCGGTGCTACCGGGGAGCTGTTTTTT

clone_size: NA
v_call: TRBV7-2
d_call: NA
j_call: TRBJ2-3
cdr3_aa: CASSLGAVYTDTQYF
cdr3_nt: TGTGCCAGCAGCTTAGGGGCCGTTTACACAGATACGCAGTATTTT

clone_size: once
v_call: TRBV30
d_call: TRBD1
j_call: TRBJ2-5
cdr3_aa: CAWSRKGADGRTQYF
cdr3_nt: TGTGCCTGGAGTAGGAAGGGGGCCGATGGGAGGACCCAGTACTTC

clone_size: NA
v_call: TRBV20-1
d_call: TRBD2
j_call: TRBJ2-7
cdr3_aa: CSARAPSGSYEQYF
cdr3_nt: TGCAGTGCTAGAGCCCCTAGCGGCTCCTACGAGCAGTACTTC

clone_size: NA
v_call: TRBV20-1
d_call: TRBD1
j_call: TRBJ2-7
cdr3_aa: CSAQTGQGGEQYF
cdr3_nt: TGCAGTGCCCAAACCGGACAGGGAGGCGAGCAGTACTTC

clone_size: NA
v_call: TRBV20-1
d_call: NA
j_call: TRBJ1-2
cdr3_aa: CSGAPLRGGYTF
cdr3_nt: TGCAGTGGCGCTCCCCTCAGAGGAGGCTACACCTTC

clone_size: NA
v_call: TRBV15
d_call: NA
j_call: TRBJ1-2
cdr3_aa: CATSRDGYGYTF
cdr3_nt: TGTGCCACCAGCAGAGATGGGTATGGCTACACCTTC

clone_size: NA
v_call: TRBV5-6
d_call: NA
j_call: TRBJ2-2
cdr3_aa: CASSLQHTGELFF
cdr3_nt: TGTGCCAGCAGCCTACAACACACCGGGGAGCTGTTTTTT

clone_size: NA
v_call: TRBV12-3/TRBV12-4
d_call: NA
j_call: TRBJ2-3
cdr3_aa: CASSVSRVYDTQYF
cdr3_nt: TGTGCCAGCAGTGTATCTCGGGTTTACGATACGCAGTATTTT

clone_size: NA
v_call: TRBV4-3
d_call: NA
j_call: TRBJ1-5
cdr3_aa: CASSQDRTNQPQHF
cdr3_nt: TGCGCCAGCAGCCAAGACAGGACTAATCAGCCCCAGCATTTT

clone_size: NA
v_call: TRBV20-1
d_call: NA
j_call: TRBJ1-6
cdr3_aa: CSARDGRVGSPLHF
cdr3_nt: TGCAGTGCTAGAGATGGCAGGGTGGGGTCACCCCTCCACTTT

clone_size: NA
v_call: TRBV12-3/TRBV12-4
d_call: TRBD1
j_call: TRBJ1-2
cdr3_aa: CASTPTGSNYGYTF
cdr3_nt: TGTGCCAGCACCCCGACAGGGTCAAACTATGGCTACACCTTC

clone_size: NA
v_call: TRBV20-1
d_call: TRBD1
j_call: TRBJ2-7
cdr3_aa: CSARSGQAEQYF
cdr3_nt: TGCAGTGCTAGATCCGGACAGGCAGAGCAGTACTTC

clone_size: NA
v_call: TRBV5-4
d_call: NA
j_call: TRBJ1-1
cdr3_aa: CASSGDGENTEAFF
cdr3_nt: TGTGCCAGCAGCGGAGACGGAGAGAACACTGAAGCTTTCTTT

clone_size: NA
v_call: TRBV20-1
d_call: NA
j_call: TRBJ2-7
cdr3_aa: CSASRGAGSSYEQYF
cdr3_nt: TGCAGTGCTAGCCGGGGGGCGGGGAGCTCCTACGAGCAGTACTTC

clone_size: few
v_call: TRBV6-1
d_call: NA
j_call: TRBJ1-1
cdr3_aa: CASRDRLNTEAFF
cdr3_nt: TGTGCCAGCAGGGACAGACTGAACACTGAAGCTTTCTTT

clone_size: NA
v_call: TRBV3-1
d_call: TRBD2
j_call: TRBJ2-3
cdr3_aa: CASSPTSGARYDTQYF
cdr3_nt: TGTGCCAGCAGCCCGACTAGCGGGGCCCGTTACGATACGCAGTATTTT

clone_size: NA
v_call: TRBV18
d_call: NA
j_call: TRBJ1-2
cdr3_aa: CASSPGRETGYTF
cdr3_nt: TGTGCCAGCTCACCCGGCAGGGAGACTGGCTACACCTTC

clone_size: NA
v_call: TRBV25-1
d_call: NA
j_call: TRBJ1-2
cdr3_aa: CASSGDSRGYTF
cdr3_nt: TGTGCCAGCAGTGGTGACAGTAGAGGCTACACCTTC

clone_size: NA
v_call: TRBV7-8
d_call: TRBD1
j_call: TRBJ1-1
cdr3_aa: CASSGRTGRTEAFF
cdr3_nt: TGTGCCAGCAGCGGCCGGACAGGGCGCACTGAAGCTTTCTTT

clone_size: NA
v_call: TRBV18
d_call: TRBD1
j_call: TRBJ1-1
cdr3_aa: CASSETTGSRTEAFF
cdr3_nt: TGTGCCAGCTCAGAAACGACAGGGTCGCGGACTGAAGCTTTCTTT

clone_size: once
v_call: TRBV7-2
d_call: TRBD1
j_call: TRBJ2-1
cdr3_aa: CASSRTGGEQFF
cdr3_nt: TGTGCCAGCAGCCGGACAGGTGGTGAGCAGTTCTTC

clone_size: NA
v_call: TRBV7-8
d_call: NA
j_call: TRBJ1-6
cdr3_aa: CASSLGRVGIWNSPLHF
cdr3_nt: TGTGCCAGCAGCTTAGGGAGGGTCGGGATATGGAATTCACCCCTCCACTTT

clone_size: NA
v_call: TRBV15
d_call: TRBD2
j_call: TRBJ2-1
cdr3_aa: CATSRSNLAGEQFF
cdr3_nt: TGTGCCACCAGCAGATCTAACCTAGCGGGAGAGCAGTTCTTC

clone_size: NA
v_call: TRBV6-2/TRBV6-3
d_call: TRBD1
j_call: TRBJ2-5
cdr3_aa: CASSSGQSAATQYF
cdr3_nt: TGTGCCAGCAGTTCGGGACAGAGCGCGGCGACCCAGTACTTC

clone_size: NA
v_call: TRBV7-2
d_call: NA
j_call: TRBJ1-4
cdr3_aa: CASSPSVRDTEKLFF
cdr3_nt: TGTGCCAGCAGCCCCTCGGTGCGGGACACTGAAAAACTGTTTTTT

clone_size: NA
v_call: TRBV20-1
d_call: TRBD1
j_call: TRBJ1-1
cdr3_aa: CSARGTGNMNTEAFF
cdr3_nt: TGCAGTGCTAGAGGGACAGGGAACATGAACACTGAAGCTTTCTTT

clone_size: NA
v_call: TRBV6-2/TRBV6-3
d_call: NA
j_call: TRBJ1-1
cdr3_aa: CASRVAGLNTEAFF
cdr3_nt: TGTGCCAGCAGGGTTGCAGGCCTGAACACTGAAGCTTTCTTT

clone_size: NA
v_call: TRBV20-1
d_call: TRBD2
j_call: TRBJ2-3
cdr3_aa: CSAGTSVNTDTQYF
cdr3_nt: TGCAGTGCTGGGACTAGCGTGAACACAGATACGCAGTATTTT

clone_size: NA
v_call: TRBV7-8
d_call: NA
j_call: TRBJ2-7
cdr3_aa: CASSLQGISHEQYF
cdr3_nt: TGTGCCAGCAGCTTACAGGGGATTTCCCACGAGCAGTACTTC